The present T cell receptor (beta chain) was sequenced within a study of tumour-infiltrating T cells in Burkitt lymphoma. The overall study: Patients covered every epidemiological subtype of Burkitt lymphoma. Survival, overall and progression-free, tracked with productive clonality. General study points: Several public clonotypes recurred in numerous Burkitt lymphoma patients.

Remarks on this clone: Its antigen is unknown.

Germline values: CDR1 MNHEY, CDR2 SMNVEV (reference sequence). The germline V and J ends were trimmed by 0 bases and 2 bases, with 11 bases remaining between them. This CDR3 is built from 15 residues. Sequencing used immunoSEQ multiplex PCR; TCRdb keeps in-frame clones, though not all of them. The sample carries around 46,000 clones, roughly 30% recorded once. The TCR sequence derives from a human donor with Burkitt lymphoma. This sequence joins TRBV27 and TRBJ2-7; tentatively, D is TRBD1 or TRBD2 (5 bases each). Sequencing used tumor tissue. The CDR3 DNA reads TGTGCCAGCAGTTTATCTTCTGGGACCGCCTACGAGCAGTACTTC. Protein: CASSLSSGTAYEQYF.